This T cell receptor (beta chain) was retrieved from a study of shared clonotypes between healthy human individuals. As defined, naive CD8 cells were CD45RO-negative and positively selected for CCR7, with terminally differentiated effector memory CD45RA+ cells excluded. Within Nashville, Tennessee resided all donors, each a Caucasian adult. This clone was seen a handful of times. The table came from immunoSEQ multiplex PCR; TCRdb's copy has only in-frame clones and leaves some out. The data contain around 2,000,000 clones, more than 85% of them singletons. Germline V gene sequence: CDR1 LNHDA, CDR2 SQIVND (reference sequence). The CDR3 sequence is 13 residues long. V dropped 8 bases and J dropped 2; count of bases not matched to a gene: 5.

The rearrangement uses TRBV19 and TRBJ1-1; 7 bases agree with TRBD1. The sequence was collected from a man younger than 35 in good health. Some clones in this sample may be carry-over from other donors' samples. The sequencing sample was made of naive CD8+ T cells from PBMCs. The CDR3 is CASYEGANTEAFF. The CDR3 nucleotides read TGTGCCAGTTACGAGGGGGCAAACACTGAAGCTTTCTTT.